The 5 T cell receptor beta chains below come from one sample, sequenced in a study of cytomegalovirus exposure and HLA in healthy donors. PCR amplification relied on 60 Vbeta primers (plus 13 Jbeta primers). Sequencing was performed with immunoSEQ multiplex PCR; in TCRdb, only in-frame clones are kept and a portion is missing. The sample lists some 180,000 clones, 70% to 85% occurring once. The sequencing sample was made of PBMCs. The receptors come from a man aged 18 to 35 in good health and CMV-seronegative.

This sequence joins TRBV14 and TRBJ2-7; D perhaps matches TRBD2 (6 bases). The CDR3 totals 15 residues. Germline V CDR1 and CDR2: SGHDN, FVKESK. The V end was cut by 0 bases, the J end by 6 bases, with 15 bases between. This CDR3 is CASSQEFSGPFEQYF. DNA for the CDR3: TGTGCCAGCAGCCAAGAATTCAGCGGGCCTTTCGAGCAGTACTTC.

The chain is built from TRBV19 and TRBJ1-1; TRBD1 matches 10 bases. Germline CDR1 reads LNHDA; CDR2 reads SQIVND (reference sequence). V shed 5 bases, J shed 4 bases, and the junction held 4 bases outside the gene matches. The CDR3 loop spans 14 amino acids. CDR3 region: CASSSRTGGTEAFF. In DNA form, the CDR3 reads TGTGCCAGTAGTTCACGGACAGGGGGCACTGAAGCTTTCTTT.

The chain has TRBV19 and TRBJ2-7; 7 bases match TRBD1. The germline V gene has CDR1 LNHDA and CDR2 SQIVND (reference sequence). After removal of 4 bases from V and 2 bases from J, the junction contained 5 bases not matched to a gene. The CDR3 consists of 14 residues. The CDR3: CASSNRDSPYEQYF. CDR3 bases: TGTGCCAGTAGTAACCGGGACAGCCCCTACGAGCAGTACTTC.

There are a few counts of this clone. The chain combines TRBV5-4 with TRBJ2-1, with 9 bases matching TRBD2. The CDR3 is 15 amino acids. CDR1 and CDR2 (germline): SGHNT, YYREEE (reference sequence). Trimming cost V 2 bases and J 3 bases; bases outside gene matches: 3. This CDR3 is CASSFRAGGYNEQFF. The CDR3 DNA reads as TGTGCCAGCAGCTTTCGAGCGGGAGGCTACAATGAGCAGTTCTTC. The full variable domain, completed using reference TRBV5-4 and TRBJ2-1, is ETGVTQSPTHLIKTRGQQVTLRCSSQSGHNTVSWYQQALGQGPQFIFQYYREEENGRGNFPPRFSGLQFPNYSSELNVNALELDDSALYLCASSFRAGGYNEQFFGPGTRLTVL.

The chain uses TRBV6-6 and TRBJ2-4, with 7 bases aligning to TRBD2. V dropped 4 bases and J dropped 1; count of bases not matched to a gene: 4. CDR1 and CDR2 from the germline V gene are MNHNY and SVGAGI (reference sequence). This CDR3 spans 15 amino acids. The chain's CDR3 is CASSFGGNAKNIQYF. DNA for the CDR3: TGTGCCAGCAGTTTCGGGGGGAACGCCAAAAACATTCAGTACTTC.